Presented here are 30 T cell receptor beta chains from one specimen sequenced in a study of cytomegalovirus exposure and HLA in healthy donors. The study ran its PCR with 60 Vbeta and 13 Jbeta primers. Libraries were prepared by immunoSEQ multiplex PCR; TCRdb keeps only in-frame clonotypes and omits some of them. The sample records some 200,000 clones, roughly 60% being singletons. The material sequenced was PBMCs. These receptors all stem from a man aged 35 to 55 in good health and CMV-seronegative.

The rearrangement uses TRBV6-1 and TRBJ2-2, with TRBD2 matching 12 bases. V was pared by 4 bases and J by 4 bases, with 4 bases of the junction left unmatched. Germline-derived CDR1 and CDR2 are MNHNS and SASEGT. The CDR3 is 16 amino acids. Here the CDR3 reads CASSVLLAGGTGELFF. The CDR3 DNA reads TGTGCCAGCAGTGTACTACTAGCGGGAGGCACCGGGGAGCTGTTTTTT.

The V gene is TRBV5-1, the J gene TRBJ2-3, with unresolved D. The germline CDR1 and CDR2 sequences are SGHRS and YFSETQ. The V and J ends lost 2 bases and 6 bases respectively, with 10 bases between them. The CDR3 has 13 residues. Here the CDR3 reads CASSFTDLDTQYF. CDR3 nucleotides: TGCGCCAGCAGCTTCACAGATCTGGATACGCAGTATTTT.

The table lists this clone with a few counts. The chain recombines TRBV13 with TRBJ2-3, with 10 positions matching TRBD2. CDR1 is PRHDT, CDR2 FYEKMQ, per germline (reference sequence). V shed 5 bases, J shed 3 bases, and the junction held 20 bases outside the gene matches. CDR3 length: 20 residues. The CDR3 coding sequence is TGTGCCAGCAGCCCGAGCCAACTAGCGGGATTACGACAAAGGACAGATACGCAGTATTTT. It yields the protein CASSPSQLAGLRQRTDTQYF.

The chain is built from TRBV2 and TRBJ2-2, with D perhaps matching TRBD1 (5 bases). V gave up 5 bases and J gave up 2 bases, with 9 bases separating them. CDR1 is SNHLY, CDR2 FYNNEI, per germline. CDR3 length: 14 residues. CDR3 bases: TGTGCCAGCAGTCGCAGGGAAAACACCGGGGAGCTGTTTTTT. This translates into CASSRRENTGELFF.

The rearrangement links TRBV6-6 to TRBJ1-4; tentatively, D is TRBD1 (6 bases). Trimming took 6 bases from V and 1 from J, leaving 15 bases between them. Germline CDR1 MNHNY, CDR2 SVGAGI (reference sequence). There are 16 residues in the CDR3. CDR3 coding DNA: TGTGCCAGCAGACATACAGGGATGGTAACTAATGAAAAACTGTTTTTT. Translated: CASRHTGMVTNEKLFF.

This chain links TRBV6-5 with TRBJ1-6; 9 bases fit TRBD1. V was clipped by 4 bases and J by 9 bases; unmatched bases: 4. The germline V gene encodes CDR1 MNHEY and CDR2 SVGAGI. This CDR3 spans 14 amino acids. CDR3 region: CASSSTGGFSPLHF. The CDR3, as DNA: TGTGCCAGCAGTTCTACAGGGGGCTTTTCACCCCTCCACTTT.

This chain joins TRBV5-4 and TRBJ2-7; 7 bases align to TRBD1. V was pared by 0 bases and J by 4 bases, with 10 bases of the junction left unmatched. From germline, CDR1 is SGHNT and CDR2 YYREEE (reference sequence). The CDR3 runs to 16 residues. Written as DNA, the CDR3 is TGTGCCAGCAGCTTGGCGGTGACAGGGAAAAGTTACGAGCAGTACTTC. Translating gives CASSLAVTGKSYEQYF.

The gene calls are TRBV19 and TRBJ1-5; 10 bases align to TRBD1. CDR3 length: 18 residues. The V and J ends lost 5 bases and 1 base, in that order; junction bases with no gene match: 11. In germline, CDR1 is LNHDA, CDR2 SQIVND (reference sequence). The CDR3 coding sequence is TGTGCCAGTAGTTCAGGACAGGGGGTTTTAAGGAGCAATCAGCCCCAGCATTTT. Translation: CASSSGQGVLRSNQPQHF.

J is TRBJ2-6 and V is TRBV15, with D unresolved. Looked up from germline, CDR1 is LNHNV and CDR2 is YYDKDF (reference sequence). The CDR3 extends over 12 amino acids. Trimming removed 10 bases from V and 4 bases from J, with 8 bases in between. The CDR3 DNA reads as TGTGCCAGTCGGTCAGGGGCCAACGTCCTGACTTTC. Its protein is CASRSGANVLTF.

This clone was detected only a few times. CDR3: CASSADRGPGDTQYF. Written as DNA, the CDR3 is TGTGCCAGCAGTGCCGACAGGGGTCCGGGAGATACGCAGTATTTT. The chain couples TRBV28 to TRBJ2-3, with 8 positions matching TRBD1. J was trimmed by 5 bases and V by 5 bases; bases with no gene match: 9. The CDR3 consists of 15 residues. Germline V gene sequence: CDR1 MDHEN, CDR2 SYDVKM. Filled out from reference TRBV28 and TRBJ2-3, the complete variable domain reads DVKVTQSSRYLVKRTGEKVFLECVQDMDHENMFWYRQDPGLGLRLIYFSYDVKMKEKGDIPEGYSVSREKKERFSLILESASTNQTSMYLCASSADRGPGDTQYFGPGTRLTVL.

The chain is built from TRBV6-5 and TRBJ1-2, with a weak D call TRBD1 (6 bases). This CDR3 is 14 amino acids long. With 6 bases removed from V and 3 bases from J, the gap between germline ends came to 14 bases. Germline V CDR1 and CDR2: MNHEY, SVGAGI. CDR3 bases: TGTGCCAGCAGCACGAGGGGGACGGACTATGGCTACACCTTC. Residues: CASSTRGTDYGYTF.

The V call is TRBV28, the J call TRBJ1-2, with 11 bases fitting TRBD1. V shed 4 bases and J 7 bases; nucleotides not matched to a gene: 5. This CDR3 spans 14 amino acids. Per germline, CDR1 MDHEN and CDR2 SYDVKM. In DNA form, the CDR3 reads TGTGCCAGCAGTTGGACAGGGGGCGGTGGTGGCTACACCTTC. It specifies CASSWTGGGGGYTF.

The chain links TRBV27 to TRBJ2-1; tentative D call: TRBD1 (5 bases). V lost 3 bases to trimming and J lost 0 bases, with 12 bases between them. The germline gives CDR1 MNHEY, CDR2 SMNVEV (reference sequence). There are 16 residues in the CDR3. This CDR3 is CASSLSGLISYNEQFF. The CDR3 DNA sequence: TGTGCCAGCAGTTTGTCAGGGTTAATCTCCTACAATGAGCAGTTCTTC.

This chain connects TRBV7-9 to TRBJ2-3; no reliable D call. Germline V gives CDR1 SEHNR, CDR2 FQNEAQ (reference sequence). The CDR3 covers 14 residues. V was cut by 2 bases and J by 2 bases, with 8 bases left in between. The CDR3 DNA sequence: TGTGCCAGCAGCTTAACCCTAGACACAGATACGCAGTATTTT. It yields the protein CASSLTLDTDTQYF.

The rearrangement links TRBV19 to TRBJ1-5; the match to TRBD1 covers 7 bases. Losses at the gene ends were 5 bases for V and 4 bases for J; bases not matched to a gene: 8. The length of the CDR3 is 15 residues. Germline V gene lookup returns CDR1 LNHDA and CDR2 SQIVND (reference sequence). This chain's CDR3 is CASSRRDSLNQPQHF. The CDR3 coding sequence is TGTGCCAGTAGTCGACGGGACAGTTTGAATCAGCCCCAGCATTTT. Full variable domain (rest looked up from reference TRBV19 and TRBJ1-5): DGGITQSPKYLFRKEGQNVTLSCEQNLNHDAMYWYRQDPGQGLRLIYYSQIVNDFQKGDIAEGYSVSREKKESFPLTVTSAQKNPTAFYLCASSRRDSLNQPQHFGDGTRLSIL.

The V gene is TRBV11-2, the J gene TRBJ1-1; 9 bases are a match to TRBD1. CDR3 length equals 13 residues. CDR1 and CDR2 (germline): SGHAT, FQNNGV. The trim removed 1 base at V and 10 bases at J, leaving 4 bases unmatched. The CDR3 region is CASSLAGQGGAFF. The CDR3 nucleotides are TGTGCCAGCAGCTTAGCGGGACAGGGAGGAGCTTTCTTT. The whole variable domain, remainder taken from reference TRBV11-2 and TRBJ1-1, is EAGVAQSPRYKIIEKRQSVAFWCNPISGHATLYWYQQILGQGPKLLIQFQNNGVVDDSQLPKDRFSAERLKGVDSTLKIQPAKLEDSAVYLCASSLAGQGGAFFGQGTRLTVV.

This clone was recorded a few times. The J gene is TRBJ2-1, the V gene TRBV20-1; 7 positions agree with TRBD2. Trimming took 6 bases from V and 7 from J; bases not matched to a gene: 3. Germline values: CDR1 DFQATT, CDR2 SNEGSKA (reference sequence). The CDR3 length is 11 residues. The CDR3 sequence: CSATLANEQFF. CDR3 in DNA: TGCAGTGCCACACTAGCGAATGAGCAGTTCTTC.

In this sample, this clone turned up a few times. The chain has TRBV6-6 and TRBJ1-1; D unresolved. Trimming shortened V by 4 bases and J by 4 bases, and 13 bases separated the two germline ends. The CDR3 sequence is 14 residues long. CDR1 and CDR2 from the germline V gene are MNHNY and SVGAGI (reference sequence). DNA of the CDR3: TGTGCCAGCAGTTCGATCCCGGGGAGCACTGAAGCTTTCTTT. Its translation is CASSSIPGSTEAFF.

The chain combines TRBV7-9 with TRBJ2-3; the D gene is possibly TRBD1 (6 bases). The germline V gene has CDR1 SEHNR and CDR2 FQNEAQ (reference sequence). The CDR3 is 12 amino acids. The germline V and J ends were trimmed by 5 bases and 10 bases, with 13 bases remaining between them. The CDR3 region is CASSPGQSSQYF. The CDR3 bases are TGTGCCAGCAGCCCCGGACAGTCCTCGCAGTATTTT.

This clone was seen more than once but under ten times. The CDR3 DNA reads TGTGCCAGCAGCTTACGGACCACCCGGGGGACCGGGGAGCTGTTTTTT. Its translation: CASSLRTTRGTGELFF. The chain recombines TRBV7-9 with TRBJ2-2, with D perhaps TRBD2 (6 bases). Deletions cut 2 bases from V and 5 bases from J, with 15 bases between. The CDR3 is 16 amino acids. Germline assignment: CDR1 SEHNR and CDR2 FQNEAQ (reference sequence).

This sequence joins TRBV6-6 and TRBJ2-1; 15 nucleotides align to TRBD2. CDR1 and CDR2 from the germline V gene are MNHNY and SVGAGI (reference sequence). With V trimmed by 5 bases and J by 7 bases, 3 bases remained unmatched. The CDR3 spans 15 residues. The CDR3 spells CASSQGLAGGNEQFF. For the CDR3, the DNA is TGTGCCAGCAGTCAGGGACTAGCGGGGGGAAATGAGCAGTTCTTC.

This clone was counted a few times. The CDR3 coding sequence is TGCGCCAGCAGCCAAGATAGGGCGGGGGGGCTCAATGAGCAGTTCTTC. Its translation: CASSQDRAGGLNEQFF. The V call is TRBV4-1, the J call TRBJ2-1; TRBD2 matches 9 bases. Unmatched junction bases numbered 6, after V lost 0 bases and J lost 6 bases. The CDR3 sequence is 16 residues long. Germline V gene data show CDR1 as MGHRA and CDR2 as YSYEKL.

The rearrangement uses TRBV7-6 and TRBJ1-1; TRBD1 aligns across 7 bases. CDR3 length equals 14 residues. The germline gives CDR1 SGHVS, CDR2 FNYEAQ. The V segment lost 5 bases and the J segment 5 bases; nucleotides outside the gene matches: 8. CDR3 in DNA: TGTGCCAGCAGCCAAGTAGACAGGGAGACTGAAGCTTTCTTT. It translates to CASSQVDRETEAFF.

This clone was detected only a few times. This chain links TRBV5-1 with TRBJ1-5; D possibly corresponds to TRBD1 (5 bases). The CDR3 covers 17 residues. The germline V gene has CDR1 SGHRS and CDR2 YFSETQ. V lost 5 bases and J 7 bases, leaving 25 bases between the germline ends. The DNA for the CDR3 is TGCGCCAGCAGGCCTTTGCAGTCTTTAGGGGTGGAACAGCCCCAGCATTTT. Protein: CASRPLQSLGVEQPQHF.

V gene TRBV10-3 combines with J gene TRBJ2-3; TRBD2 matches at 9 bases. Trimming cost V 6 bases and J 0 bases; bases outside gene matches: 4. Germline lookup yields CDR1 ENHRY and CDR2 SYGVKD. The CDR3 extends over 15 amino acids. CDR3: CAIRTSGYSTDTQYF. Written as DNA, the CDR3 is TGTGCCATCAGGACTAGCGGCTATAGCACAGATACGCAGTATTTT.

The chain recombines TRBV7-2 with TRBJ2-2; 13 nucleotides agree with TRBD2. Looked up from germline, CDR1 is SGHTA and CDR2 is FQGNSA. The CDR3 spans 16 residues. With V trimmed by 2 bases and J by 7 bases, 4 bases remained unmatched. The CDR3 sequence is CASSLRLAGGIGELFF. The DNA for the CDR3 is TGTGCCAGCAGCTTACGACTAGCGGGGGGTATCGGGGAGCTGTTTTTT.

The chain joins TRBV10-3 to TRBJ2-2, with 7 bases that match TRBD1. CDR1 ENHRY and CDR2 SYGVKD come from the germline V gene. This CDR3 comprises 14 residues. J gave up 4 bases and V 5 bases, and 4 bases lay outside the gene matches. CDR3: CAISQPGGTGELFF. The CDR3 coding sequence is TGTGCCATCAGTCAACCAGGGGGCACCGGGGAGCTGTTTTTT.

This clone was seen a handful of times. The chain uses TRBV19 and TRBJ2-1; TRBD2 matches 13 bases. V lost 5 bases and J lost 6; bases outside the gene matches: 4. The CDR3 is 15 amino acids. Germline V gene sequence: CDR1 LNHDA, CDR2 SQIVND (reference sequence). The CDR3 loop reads CASSRLAGGRNEQFF. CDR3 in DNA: TGTGCCAGTAGTCGACTAGCGGGAGGTCGCAATGAGCAGTTCTTC.

The CDR3 loop reads CASRSGTSGYNEQFF. DNA for the CDR3: TGTGCCAGCAGATCCGGGACTAGCGGCTACAATGAGCAGTTCTTC. The rearrangement joins TRBV5-4 to TRBJ2-1; 11 bases agree with TRBD2. Germline CDR1 is SGHNT and CDR2 is YYREEE (reference sequence). The CDR3 has 15 residues. Trimming cost V 5 bases and J 3 bases; bases outside gene matches: 4.

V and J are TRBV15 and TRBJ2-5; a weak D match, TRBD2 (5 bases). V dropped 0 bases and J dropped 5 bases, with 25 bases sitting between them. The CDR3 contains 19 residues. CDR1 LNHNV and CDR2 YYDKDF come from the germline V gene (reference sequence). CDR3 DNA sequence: TGTGCCACCAGCAGAGATAGCGCCGAAAACGTCCTGTCCGGGGAGACCCAGTACTTC. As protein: CATSRDSAENVLSGETQYF. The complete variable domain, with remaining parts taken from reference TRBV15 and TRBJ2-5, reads DAMVIQNPRYQVTQFGKPVTLSCSQTLNHNVMYWYQQKSSQAPKLLFHYYDKDFNNEADTPDNFQSRRPNTSFCFLDIRSPGLGDTAMYLCATSRDSAENVLSGETQYFGPGTRLLVL.